This T cell receptor beta chain was retrieved from a study of OX40 agonist ivuxolimab in advanced cancers. Samples of blood were obtained at baseline, on cycle 4 day 1, and on cycle 7 day 1. CDR3 length: 14 amino acids. Germline CDR1 is LNHNV and CDR2 is YYDKDF (reference sequence). The germline V and J ends were trimmed by 0 bases and 5 bases, with 8 bases remaining between them. Data came from immunoSEQ multiplex PCR; TCRdb stores just in-frame clones and leaves some out. The data hold 30,000 to 45,000 clones, with less than 90% observed a single time. The sequenced sample was CD4+ or CD8+ T cells sorted from blood, obtained in a trial of the OX40 agonist ivuxolimab. The rearrangement links TRBV15 to TRBJ1-3, with D unclear. The sequence came from an adult with an advanced solid tumor such as melanoma, head and neck, liver or kidney cancer. CDR3 protein: CATSREYQRNTIYF. CDR3 sequence (DNA): TGTGCCACCAGCAGAGAGTATCAAAGAAACACCATATATTTT.